This T cell receptor beta chain derives from a study of blood T cells in healthy people across ages. Samples each had at least 5 micrograms of total RNA extracted. Study-wide findings and caveats: It was held that diversity estimates obtained from one million T cells represented underestimates. Age brought a roughly linear fall in TCR beta diversity measured per million T cells.

Per the germline V gene, CDR1 is SGHTS and CDR2 is YDEGEE. Trimming cost V 4 bases and J 1 base, with 21 bases left between them. This CDR3 spans 17 amino acids. A second PCR, run for about 6 to 11 cycles, used a sample-barcoded 5' primer plus a J-beta primer mix. TCRdb called the 5' RACE reads again in MiXCR, with one record for every CDR3 protein. This sample yields 1.5 million to 2 million distinct CDR3 sequences, of which 30% to 40% are seen a single time; 11% belongs to the top ten. This clonotype was detected a few times. Its antigen is undetermined. The sequenced material came from blood. V gene TRBV5-8 combines with J gene TRBJ2-7; D unresolved. This receptor was identified in a woman aged 30 to 39 in good health. The CDR3 DNA is TGTGCCAGCAGCCCCACGTCGACCGATTTTGGATCCTACGAGCAGTACTTC. It specifies CASSPTSTDFGSYEQYF.